Presented here are 27 T cell receptor beta chains from one specimen sequenced in a study of cytotoxic CD8 clonotypes in ibrutinib-treated CLL. Profiled with immunoSEQ multiplex PCR; TCRdb holds only in-frame clones, not every one. The sample includes around 97,000 clones, more than 75% of them seen just once. The material was PBMCs, obtained after 12 months of ibrutinib treatment. These receptor sequences come from a human donor with chronic lymphocytic leukemia.

Only one count was recorded for this clone. This chain connects TRBV2 to TRBJ2-1, with D perhaps matching TRBD2 (6 bases). The CDR3 runs 15 residues. CDR1 SNHLY and CDR2 FYNNEI come from the germline V gene. The ends were cut back, 4 bases at V and 0 bases at J, with 10 bases in the middle. CDR3 sequence: CASSGRTTSYNEQFF. As DNA, the CDR3 is TGTGCCAGCAGTGGACGGACTACCTCCTACAATGAGCAGTTCTTC.

The rearrangement joins TRBV7-3 to TRBJ2-6; D is unresolved. Germline V gene data show CDR1 as SGHTA and CDR2 as FQGTGA. The CDR3 is made up of 16 amino acids. The V end lost 2 bases, the J end lost 0 bases, and 8 bases lay between the germline ends. CDR3: CASSLSGISGANVLTF. The CDR3 DNA reads as TGTGCCAGCAGCTTATCTGGGATCTCTGGGGCCAACGTCCTGACTTTC.

A word on this clone: Other DNA variants within this sample encode the same CDR3. The chain has TRBV20-1 and TRBJ2-4; D gene unclear. The CDR3 is 11 amino acids. The V gene's germline CDR1 is DFQATT and CDR2 SNEGSKA (reference sequence). The CDR3 region has the DNA TGCAGCGCAGGACCCCGGGACATTCAGTACTTC. It codes for CSAGPRDIQYF.

The CDR3 coding sequence is TGTGCCAGCCTACACCCCCCCCGTTCAGCCTATGGCTACACCTTC. This translates into CASLHPPRSAYGYTF. The rearrangement joins TRBV6-1 to TRBJ1-2; D gene uncertain. Germline lookup yields CDR1 MNHNS and CDR2 SASEGT. The CDR3 is 15 amino acids. Trimming left V 8 bases short and J 4 bases short, with 20 bases between.

This chain's CDR3 is CAISEPGTGNYGYTF. The CDR3 region has the DNA TGTGCCATCAGTGAGCCCGGGACAGGGAACTATGGCTACACCTTC. This chain links TRBV10-3 with TRBJ1-2; 9 bases map to TRBD1. The CDR3 is 15 amino acids. Per the germline V gene, CDR1 is ENHRY and CDR2 is SYGVKD. J was trimmed by 2 bases and V by 2 bases; bases with no gene match: 3.

J is TRBJ1-2 and V is TRBV14; D not certain. V lost 4 bases and J 4 bases, leaving 4 bases between the germline ends. Germline CDR1 reads SGHDN; CDR2 reads FVKESK. The CDR3 runs 11 residues. CDR3 loop: CASSRGYGYTF. The CDR3 nucleotides read TGTGCCAGCAGCCGTGGCTATGGCTACACCTTC.

This clone was found many times. This chain uses TRBV13 with TRBJ2-3, with D maybe TRBD1 (5 bases). From germline, CDR1 is PRHDT and CDR2 FYEKMQ (reference sequence). Trimming removed 2 bases from V and 0 bases from J, with 6 bases in between. The CDR3 is made up of 14 amino acids. The CDR3 region is CASSLWGSTDTQYF. In DNA form, the CDR3 reads TGTGCCAGCAGCTTATGGGGCAGCACAGATACGCAGTATTTT.

This clone was seen once. As DNA, the CDR3 is TGTGCCAGCAGCTTACTAGACACCAAGGAAGGTGACGAGCAGTACTTC. Its translation is CASSLLDTKEGDEQYF. The chain combines TRBV7-9 with TRBJ2-7; no clear D gene. V was shortened by 2 bases and J by 5 bases, with 19 bases between the two germline ends. CDR3 length: 16 residues. Germline-derived CDR1 and CDR2 are SEHNR and FQNEAQ (reference sequence).

The rearrangement links TRBV5-1 to TRBJ2-3; tentatively, D is TRBD1 (7 bases). The V gene lost 4 bases and the J gene lost 5 bases, with 20 bases spanning the gap. Per germline, CDR1 SGHRS and CDR2 YFSETQ. This CDR3 is built from 16 residues. CDR3 sequence: CASSLRGQGGIDTQYF. In DNA form, the CDR3 reads TGCGCCAGCAGCCTTAGGGGCCAGGGGGGTATAGATACGCAGTATTTT. Full variable domain (rest looked up from reference TRBV5-1 and TRBJ2-3): KAGVTQTPRYLIKTRGQQVTLSCSPISGHRSVSWYQQTPGQGLQFLFEYFSETQRNKGNFPGRFSGRQFSNSRSEMNVSTLELGDSALYLCASSLRGQGGIDTQYFGPGTRLTVL.

V is TRBV2 and J is TRBJ1-5, with 7 positions matching TRBD1. Looked up from germline, CDR1 is SNHLY and CDR2 is FYNNEI. The CDR3 sequence is 14 residues long. V gave up 6 bases and J gave up 2 bases; unmatched junction bases: 4. The chain's CDR3 is CASSPDRGNQPQHF. CDR3 DNA sequence: TGTGCCAGCAGCCCCGACAGGGGCAATCAGCCCCAGCATTTT.

The J gene is TRBJ1-2, the V gene TRBV6-5; tentative D call: TRBD1 (5 bases). Germline assignment: CDR1 MNHEY and CDR2 SVGAGI. V lost 2 bases and J lost 7, with 11 bases in between. This CDR3 is 13 amino acids long. CDR3 region: CASSYLNGGGYTF. The CDR3 nucleotides read TGTGCCAGCAGTTACCTGAATGGGGGTGGCTACACCTTC.

The chain carries TRBV7-2 and TRBJ2-5, with unresolved D. CDR3 size: 15 residues. Germline assignment: CDR1 SGHTA and CDR2 FQGNSA. V lost 4 bases and J 5 bases, leaving 17 bases between the germline ends. CDR3 DNA: TGTGCCAGCAGCTCCGGTGGGCTGGATTTGGAGACCCAGTACTTC. This encodes CASSSGGLDLETQYF.

The CDR3, as DNA: TGTGCCTGGAGTCACCTAACGACAGGGACAAATCAGCCCCAGCATTTT. Its protein is CAWSHLTTGTNQPQHF. The chain is built from TRBV30 and TRBJ1-5; 7 bases are shared with TRBD1. Germline CDR1 GTSNPN, CDR2 SVGIG (reference sequence). V gave up 2 bases and J gave up 4 bases; unmatched junction bases: 11. The CDR3 consists of 16 residues.

The chain has TRBV6-5 and TRBJ2-7; D not certain. The V gene's germline CDR1 is MNHEY and CDR2 SVGAGI. V lost 2 bases and J lost 6, with 5 bases in between. This CDR3 region has 11 residues. CDR3 in amino acids: CASSYTSEQYF. The CDR3 nucleotides read TGTGCCAGCAGTTACACGTCCGAGCAGTACTTC.

This chain uses TRBV9 with TRBJ1-1, with D uncertain. Germline CDR1 SGDLS, CDR2 YYNGEE. Trimming shortened V by 4 bases and J by 7 bases, and 8 bases separated the two germline ends. The CDR3 length is 11 residues. The CDR3 spells CASSPGSEAFF. Here the CDR3 DNA reads TGTGCCAGCAGCCCTGGAAGTGAAGCTTTCTTT.

The chain couples TRBV5-1 to TRBJ2-5; either TRBD1 or TRBD2 may fit D (6 bases each). Trimming left V 2 bases short and J 4 bases short, with 9 bases between. The CDR3 covers 13 residues. The germline V gene encodes CDR1 SGHRS and CDR2 YFSETQ. The CDR3: CASSFGGRETQYF. The CDR3 nucleotides read TGCGCCAGCAGCTTTGGGGGGCGAGAGACCCAGTACTTC.

This clone is a singleton in its sample. V gene TRBV7-2 combines with J gene TRBJ1-6, with no clear D. This CDR3 is built from 15 residues. Germline CDR1 reads SGHTA; CDR2 reads FQGNSA. The V gene lost 5 bases and the J gene lost 7 bases, with 15 bases spanning the gap. The chain's CDR3 is CASSAGLSLNSPLHF. CDR3 DNA sequence: TGTGCCAGCAGCGCCGGGTTGAGTCTAAATTCACCCCTCCACTTT. The complete variable domain, with remaining parts taken from reference TRBV7-2 and TRBJ1-6, reads GAGVSQSPSNKVTEKGKDVELRCDPISGHTALYWYRQSLGQGLEFLIYFQGNSAPDKSGLPSDRFSAERTGGSVSTLTIQRTQQEDSAVYLCASSAGLSLNSPLHFGNGTRLTVT.

The chain's CDR3 is CASSQGPRGQEYF. CDR3 DNA sequence: TGTGCCAGCAGCCAAGGCCCAAGGGGACAGGAGTACTTC. The chain recombines TRBV14 with TRBJ2-7; TRBD1 agrees at 8 bases. The V and J ends lost 1 base and 11 bases, in that order; junction bases with no gene match: 7. This CDR3 has 13 amino acids. CDR1 SGHDN and CDR2 FVKESK come from the germline V gene.

The V call is TRBV19, the J call TRBJ2-1; 9 bases match TRBD2. The CDR3 has 16 residues. Germline-derived CDR1 and CDR2 are LNHDA and SQIVND (reference sequence). J gave up 4 bases and V 1 base, and 5 bases lay outside the gene matches. CDR3 bases: TGTGCCAGTAGTATAGGTAGCGGGGGAAGGTACAATGAGCAGTTCTTC. Translated: CASSIGSGGRYNEQFF.

This clone was seen just once. V usage is TRBV5-1 and J usage is TRBJ1-5, with TRBD1 matching 7 bases. With 0 bases clipped from V and 7 bases from J, the junction kept 7 bases outside the gene matches. Germline V CDR1 and CDR2: SGHRS, YFSETQ. The CDR3 length is 15 residues. CDR3 region: CASSLGTGVLQPQHF. In nucleotides, the CDR3 is TGCGCCAGCAGCTTGGGAACAGGGGTATTACAGCCCCAGCATTTT.

The chain carries TRBV4-2 and TRBJ2-3; D might be TRBD1 or TRBD2, each matching 6 bases. Between the trimmed V and J ends, which lost 4 bases and 3 bases, there was a span of 17 bases. The germline gives CDR1 LGHNA, CDR2 YNFKEQ. The CDR3 has 16 amino acids. The CDR3 coding sequence is TGTGCCAGCAGCCTAAGGGGGGAAATTATAACAGATACGCAGTATTTT. Encoded protein: CASSLRGEIITDTQYF.

In its sample, this clone was seen a few times. This chain uses TRBV2 with TRBJ1-2; D remains ambiguous. Germline V gene data show CDR1 as SNHLY and CDR2 as FYNNEI. V dropped 2 bases and J dropped 8 bases, with 6 bases sitting between them. This CDR3 spans 11 amino acids. This CDR3 reads CASSEQVGYTF. The DNA of the CDR3 is TGTGCCAGCAGTGAACAGGTCGGCTACACCTTC.

V is TRBV21-1 and J is TRBJ2-7; TRBD1, the D gene given by the table, was not confirmed from the DNA. TRBV21-1 is a pseudogene locus. The length of the CDR3 is 16 residues. The CDR3 region is CASSKVWPGASYEQYF. CDR3 DNA: TGTGCCAGCAGCAAAGTCTGGCCAGGCGCGTCCTACGAGCAGTACTTC.

The V and J genes are TRBV10-1 and TRBJ1-2; tentatively, D is TRBD1 (5 bases). V lost 3 bases, J lost 5 bases, and 13 bases lay in between. This CDR3 region has 14 residues. Germline V gene lookup returns CDR1 WNHNN and CDR2 SYGVQD (reference sequence). The CDR3: CASSDRGQRYGYTF. CDR3 in DNA: TGCGCCAGCAGTGATAGGGGTCAGAGATATGGCTACACCTTC.

This clone has more than one count but fewer than ten. The V gene is TRBV4-3, the J gene TRBJ2-1, with TRBD1 as a possible D gene (6 bases). Germline-derived CDR1 and CDR2 are LGHNA and YSLEER. Trimming took off 0 bases at V and 9 bases at J, with 15 bases between the two ends. There are 15 residues in the CDR3. CDR3 residues: CASSQDSTGRGEQFF. DNA of the CDR3: TGCGCCAGCAGCCAAGATAGTACAGGGCGAGGTGAGCAGTTCTTC.

The rearrangement links TRBV11-3 to TRBJ2-3; D may match TRBD1 or TRBD2 (5 bases each). The CDR3 length is 14 residues. Trimming shortened V by 6 bases and J by 5 bases, and 15 bases separated the two germline ends. Germline V gives CDR1 SGHNT, CDR2 YENEEA. The CDR3 is CASSDILRGDTQYF. The CDR3 region has the DNA TGTGCCAGCAGTGACATTTTGAGGGGAGATACGCAGTATTTT.

The chain recombines TRBV29-1 with TRBJ1-1; TRBD1 might be the D (5 bases). Looked up from germline, CDR1 is SQVTM and CDR2 is ANQGSEA. CDR3 size: 14 residues. The ends were cut back, 4 bases at V and 5 bases at J, with 17 bases in the middle. The CDR3 DNA reads as TGCAGCGTTGCTTACGGGGGGGGAAGGACTGAAGCTTTCTTT. This sequence encodes CSVAYGGGRTEAFF.